Below are 18 T cell receptor beta chains sequenced from a single sample in a study of blood T cell repertoires in COVID-19. Using immunoSEQ multiplex PCR, the repertoire was profiled, and TCRdb retains in-frame clones only, with some absent. The profile shows 150,000 to 200,000 clones, roughly 78% of them singletons. The material sequenced was peripheral blood. Every receptor here comes from a woman of 80 years or more with active or convalescent COVID-19.

This clone came up once. The chain recombines TRBV5-1 with TRBJ1-3; 7 bases map to TRBD1. After removal of 3 bases from V and 0 bases from J, the junction contained 6 bases not matched to a gene. Germline V gene data show CDR1 as SGHRS and CDR2 as YFSETQ. The CDR3 length is 16 residues. Written as DNA, the CDR3 is TGCGCCAGCAGCTCGGGACAGACCAGCTCTGGAAACACCATATATTTT. Its translation: CASSSGQTSSGNTIYF.

This chain joins TRBV27 and TRBJ1-2; 7 nucleotides align to TRBD1. J gave up 0 bases and V 8 bases, and 6 bases lay outside the gene matches. CDR3 length equals 14 residues. The V gene's germline CDR1 is MNHEY and CDR2 SMNVEV (reference sequence). The CDR3 DNA follows: TGTGCCAGCTACCGGACAGGTTCTAACTATGGCTACACCTTC. This encodes CASYRTGSNYGYTF.

V is TRBV2 and J is TRBJ2-3, with D perhaps matching TRBD2 (6 bases). V lost 6 bases and J lost 1, with 23 bases in between. This CDR3 has 18 residues. From germline, CDR1 is SNHLY and CDR2 FYNNEI. CDR3 protein: CASREPPGGDSGTDTQYF. The CDR3 nucleotides read TGTGCCAGCAGAGAACCCCCTGGCGGGGATTCGGGCACAGATACGCAGTATTTT.

This chain joins TRBV3-1 (or the pseudogene TRBV3-2) and TRBJ2-3; no reliable D call. The germline V gene has CDR1 LGHDT and CDR2 YNNKEL (reference sequence). Trimming left V 3 bases short and J 0 bases short, with 4 bases between. The CDR3 spans 13 residues. CDR3 loop: CASSHPSTDTQYF. Here the CDR3 DNA reads TGTGCCAGCAGCCACCCAAGCACAGATACGCAGTATTTT.

The gene calls are TRBV5-1 and TRBJ1-1, with 7 nucleotides matching TRBD1. In germline, CDR1 is SGHRS, CDR2 YFSETQ. The CDR3 contains 14 residues. V lost 4 bases and J lost 5; bases outside the gene matches: 8. CDR3 protein: CASSPDRVITEAFF. The CDR3 bases are TGCGCCAGCAGCCCTGACAGGGTTATAACTGAAGCTTTCTTT.

V is TRBV5-1 and J is TRBJ2-3; 13 bases are shared with TRBD2. Germline CDR1 SGHRS, CDR2 YFSETQ. This CDR3 is 15 amino acids long. The trim removed 5 bases at V and 4 bases at J, leaving 4 bases unmatched. The CDR3 loop reads CASSPGTSGADTQYF. The CDR3 nucleotides are TGCGCCAGCAGTCCCGGGACTAGCGGGGCAGATACGCAGTATTTT.

This chain joins TRBV7-6 and TRBJ1-2; the match to TRBD1 covers 10 bases. This CDR3 contains 15 residues. V lost 1 base and J lost 3; bases outside the gene matches: 2. CDR1 and CDR2 (germline): SGHVS, FNYEAQ. CDR3: CASSLETGGHYGYTF. CDR3 DNA: TGTGCCAGCAGCTTAGAGACAGGGGGCCACTATGGCTACACCTTC.

This rearrangement joins TRBV28 to TRBJ2-7; perhaps TRBD1 as D (5 bases). V was trimmed by 2 bases and J by 2 bases, leaving 16 bases between them. Germline V CDR1 and CDR2: MDHEN, SYDVKM. This CDR3 has 16 amino acids. CDR3 loop: CASSLGPKGSPYEQYF. Written as DNA, the CDR3 is TGTGCCAGCAGTTTAGGTCCGAAGGGGTCACCCTACGAGCAGTACTTC.

The chain carries TRBV27 and TRBJ2-7; D may be TRBD1 (6 bases). Trimming cost V 8 bases and J 6 bases, with 23 bases left between them. This CDR3 is built from 15 residues. CDR1 and CDR2 from the germline V gene are MNHEY and SMNVEV (reference sequence). CDR3 protein: CASGKHRDRQAEQYF. For the CDR3, the DNA is TGTGCCAGCGGCAAACACAGGGACCGCCAGGCCGAGCAGTACTTC.

The chain carries TRBV4-3 and TRBJ2-2; 12 bases align to TRBD2. The V gene's germline CDR1 is LGHNA and CDR2 YSLEER. The CDR3 has 16 residues. V lost 3 bases, J lost 5 bases, and 4 bases stayed unmatched. DNA for the CDR3: TGCGCCAGCAGCCAGGAAGGACTAGCGGGGACCGGGGAGCTGTTTTTT. It codes for CASSQEGLAGTGELFF.

Concerning this clone itself: Other DNA sequences within the sample encode an identical CDR3. The chain joins TRBV4-3 to TRBJ1-1, with a weak D call TRBD1 (6 bases). Between the trimmed V and J ends, which lost 3 bases and 1 base, there was a span of 9 bases. The CDR3 totals 14 residues. The germline V gene has CDR1 LGHNA and CDR2 YSLEER. In DNA, the CDR3 is TGCGCCAGCAGCCAGGGGACACCGAACACTGAAGCTTTCTTT. Its translation is CASSQGTPNTEAFF.

Written as DNA, the CDR3 is TGTGCCAGTAGGGCAGGGATAAATGAAAAACTGTTTTTT. It codes for CASRAGINEKLFF. This rearrangement joins TRBV19 to TRBJ1-4; perhaps TRBD1 as D (5 bases). Trimming shortened V by 6 bases and J by 5 bases, and 10 bases separated the two germline ends. Germline CDR1 LNHDA, CDR2 SQIVND (reference sequence). The CDR3 runs 13 residues.

The chain has TRBV9 and TRBJ2-1; 11 nucleotides line up with TRBD2. CDR1 is SGDLS and CDR2 is YYNGEE in the germline V gene. With 2 bases clipped from V and 6 bases from J, the junction kept 7 bases outside the gene matches. The CDR3 is 16 residues long. CDR3 nucleotide sequence: TGTGCCAGCAGCGTGTGGGTCCTAGCGGGGGGCAATGAGCAGTTCTTC. Translating gives CASSVWVLAGGNEQFF.

This clone is a singleton in its sample. The chain carries TRBV2 and TRBJ1-1; 8 bases are shared with TRBD1. This CDR3 has 13 residues. Germline-derived CDR1 and CDR2 are SNHLY and FYNNEI. J gave up 4 bases and V 4 bases, and 2 bases lay outside the gene matches. Here the CDR3 reads CASSVDRGTEAFF. In DNA form, the CDR3 reads TGTGCCAGCAGTGTTGACAGGGGCACTGAAGCTTTCTTT.

The CDR3 protein is CATSRQGALTSPLHF. The CDR3 region has the DNA TGTGCCACCAGCAGACAGGGGGCTTTGACTTCACCCCTCCACTTT. The chain combines TRBV15 with TRBJ1-6, with TRBD1 matching over 8 bases. Germline loops: CDR1 LNHNV, CDR2 YYDKDF (reference sequence). The CDR3 covers 15 residues. J lost 9 bases, V lost 2 bases, and 6 bases had no gene match.

The V and J genes are TRBV19 and TRBJ1-2; D is ambiguous. From germline, CDR1 is LNHDA and CDR2 SQIVND (reference sequence). The CDR3 consists of 12 residues. Trimming removed 8 bases at V and 1 base at J, with 8 bases between. Here the CDR3 reads CASSGINYGYTF. CDR3 DNA sequence: TGTGCCAGTTCGGGGATTAACTATGGCTACACCTTC.

The CDR3 coding sequence is TGTGCCAGCCACAGGGGGATCTCTGGGGCCAACGTCCTGACTTTC. Its translation: CASHRGISGANVLTF. The chain carries TRBV28 and TRBJ2-6, with 8 bases that match TRBD1. Trimming cost V 8 bases and J 0 bases; bases outside gene matches: 3. Per germline, CDR1 MDHEN and CDR2 SYDVKM. CDR3 size: 15 residues.

Worth noting for this clone: This same CDR3 is encoded by further DNA sequences in the sample. The genes are TRBV18 and TRBJ2-3, with TRBD1 as a possible D gene (5 bases). Per the germline V gene, CDR1 is KGHSH and CDR2 is LQKENI. Trimming cost V 3 bases and J 0 bases, with 7 bases left between them. This CDR3 spans 14 amino acids. The CDR3 sequence: CASSPSGSTDTQYF. The CDR3 DNA reads as TGTGCCAGCTCACCTTCAGGGAGCACAGATACGCAGTATTTT.